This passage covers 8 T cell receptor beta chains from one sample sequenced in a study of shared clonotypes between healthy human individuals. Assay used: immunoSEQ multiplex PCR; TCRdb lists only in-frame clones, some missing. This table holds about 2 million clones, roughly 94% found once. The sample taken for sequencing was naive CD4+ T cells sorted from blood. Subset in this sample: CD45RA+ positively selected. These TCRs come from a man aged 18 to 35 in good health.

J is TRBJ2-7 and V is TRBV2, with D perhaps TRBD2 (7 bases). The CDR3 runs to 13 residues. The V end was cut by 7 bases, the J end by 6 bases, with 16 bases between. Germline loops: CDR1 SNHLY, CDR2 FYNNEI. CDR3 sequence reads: CASIFRGGIEQYF. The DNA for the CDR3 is TGTGCCAGCATTTTCAGGGGAGGGATCGAGCAGTACTTC.

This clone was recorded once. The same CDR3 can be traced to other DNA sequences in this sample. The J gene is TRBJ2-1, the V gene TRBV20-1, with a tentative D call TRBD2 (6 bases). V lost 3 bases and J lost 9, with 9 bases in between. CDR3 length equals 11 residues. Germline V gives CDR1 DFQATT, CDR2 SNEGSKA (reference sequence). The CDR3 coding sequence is TGCAGTGCTAGTCAGGGAGGTGAGCAGTTCTTC. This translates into CSASQGGEQFF.

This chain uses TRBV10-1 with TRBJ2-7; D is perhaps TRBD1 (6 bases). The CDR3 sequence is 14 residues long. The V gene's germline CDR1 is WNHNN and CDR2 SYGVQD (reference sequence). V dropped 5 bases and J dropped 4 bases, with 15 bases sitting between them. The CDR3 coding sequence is TGCGCCAGCAGTTCTACAGGGAAAAGGTACGAGCAGTACTTC. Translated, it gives CASSSTGKRYEQYF.

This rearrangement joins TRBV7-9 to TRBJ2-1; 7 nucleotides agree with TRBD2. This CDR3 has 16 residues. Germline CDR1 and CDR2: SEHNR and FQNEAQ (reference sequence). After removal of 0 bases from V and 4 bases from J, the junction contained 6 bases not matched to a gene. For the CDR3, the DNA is TGTGCCAGCAGCTTAGCGAGCGGGGTGATATACAATGAGCAGTTCTTC. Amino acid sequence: CASSLASGVIYNEQFF.

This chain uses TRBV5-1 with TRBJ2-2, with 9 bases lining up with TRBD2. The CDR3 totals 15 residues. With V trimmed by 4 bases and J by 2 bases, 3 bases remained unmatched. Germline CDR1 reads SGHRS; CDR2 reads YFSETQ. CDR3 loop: CASSQTSGNTGELFF. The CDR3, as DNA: TGCGCCAGCAGCCAGACTAGCGGTAACACCGGGGAGCTGTTTTTT.

For the CDR3, the DNA is TGTGCCAGCAGTGGACCGGTGATCAGGGAGCTGTTTTTT. This translates into CASSGPVIRELFF. This chain links TRBV6-5 with TRBJ2-2; no reliable D call. Germline CDR1 and CDR2: MNHEY and SVGAGI. Trimming cost V 5 bases and J 9 bases, with 13 bases left between them. This CDR3 comprises 13 residues.

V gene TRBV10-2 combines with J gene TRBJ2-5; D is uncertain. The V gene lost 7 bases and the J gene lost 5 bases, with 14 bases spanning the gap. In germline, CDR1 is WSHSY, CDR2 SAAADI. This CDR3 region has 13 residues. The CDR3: CASTSQSTETQYF. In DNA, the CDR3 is TGCGCCAGCACTTCTCAGAGCACGGAGACCCAGTACTTC.

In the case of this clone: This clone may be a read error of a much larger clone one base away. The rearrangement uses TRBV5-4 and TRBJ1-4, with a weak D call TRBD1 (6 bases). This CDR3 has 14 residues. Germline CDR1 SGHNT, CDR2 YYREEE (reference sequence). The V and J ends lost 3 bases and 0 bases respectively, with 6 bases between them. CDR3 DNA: TGTGCCAGCAGCTCAGGGGCAACTAATGAAAAACTGTTTTTT. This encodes CASSSGATNEKLFF.